These 13 T cell receptor beta chains share one sample of origin, sequenced in a study of CD8 T cells in Susac syndrome. Reverse transcription used roughly 0.45 to 1 ug RNA and random hexamers. TCRdb reanalysed the immunoSEQ multiplex PCR reads using MiXCR and keeps one entry per CDR3 protein. The repertoire holds a few hundred thousand distinct CDR3 sequences, with approximately 90% as singletons. Source material: CD4+ T cells from PBMCs. These receptors all stem from a human donor with multiple sclerosis.

The chain has TRBV20-1 and TRBJ1-3, with a tentative D call TRBD1 (5 bases). V was trimmed by 3 bases and J by 2 bases, leaving 14 bases between them. Per germline, CDR1 DFQATT and CDR2 SNEGSKA (reference sequence). The CDR3 is made up of 15 amino acids. The CDR3 sequence is CSASRGGTAGNTIYF. The DNA of the CDR3 is TGCAGTGCTAGCCGAGGTGGGACCGCTGGAAACACCATATATTTT.

This chain connects TRBV2 to TRBJ2-5; no firm D call. The V and J ends lost 4 bases and 5 bases respectively, with 17 bases between them. The CDR3 contains 15 residues. Germline V gene data show CDR1 as SNHLY and CDR2 as FYNNEI. The CDR3 is CASSAQRPPGETQYF. CDR3 bases: TGTGCCAGCAGTGCCCAACGCCCCCCTGGGGAGACCCAGTACTTC.

Remarks on this clonotype: A junction boundary mismatches the germline segment, possibly from a read error. The chain recombines TRBV7-7 with TRBJ2-3; 8 bases line up with TRBD2. Germline V lookup: CDR1 SSHAT, CDR2 FNYEAQ (reference sequence). This CDR3 contains 14 residues. DNA of the CDR3: TGTGCTAGCAGTAGCGGGATTAACACAGATACGCAGTATTTT. Translated, it gives CASSSGINTDTQYF.

This clonotype was recorded a few times. CDR3 region: CASSQLTSGIVETQYF. The CDR3 nucleotides read TGCGCCAGCAGCCAACTGACTAGCGGGATTGTGGAGACCCAGTACTTC. The chain carries TRBV4-1 and TRBJ2-5; 11 nucleotides line up with TRBD2. Germline V lookup: CDR1 MGHRA, CDR2 YSYEKL. The CDR3 is 16 residues long. V trimming: 2 bases; J trimming: 5 bases; junction bases outside the gene matches: 7.

For the CDR3, the DNA is TGTGCCAGCAGCTGGGGGACCTCGGAGGAGACCCAGTACTTC. Amino acid sequence: CASSWGTSEETQYF. The chain recombines TRBV13 with TRBJ2-5; perhaps D is TRBD1 or TRBD2 (5 bases each). Germline CDR1 PRHDT, CDR2 FYEKMQ (reference sequence). Trimming took 4 bases from V and 5 from J, leaving 14 bases between them. This CDR3 region has 14 residues.

V usage is TRBV12-3 or TRBV12-4 and J usage is TRBJ1-2; D unclear. There are 13 residues in the CDR3. Trimming removed 3 bases at V and 6 bases at J, with 11 bases between. The CDR3 DNA reads as TGTGCCAGCAGTTTGTCAGTTGGGGATGGCTACACCTTC. Protein product: CASSLSVGDGYTF.

The J gene is TRBJ2-2, the V gene TRBV28; 10 nucleotides match TRBD2. The CDR3 has 17 residues. The J segment lost 6 bases and the V segment lost 2 bases, leaving 9 bases of the junction unmatched. Germline V gene lookup returns CDR1 MDHEN and CDR2 SYDVKM. CDR3 bases: TGTGCCAGCAGTTTAGCGGCTAGCGGGAGTAGGGCCGGGGAGCTGTTTTTT. Translating it yields CASSLAASGSRAGELFF.

There are a few counts of this clonotype. This rearrangement joins TRBV27 to TRBJ2-5; 7 bases are a match to TRBD2. Germline CDR1 is MNHEY and CDR2 is SMNVEV (reference sequence). This CDR3 region has 13 residues. Unmatched junction bases numbered 3, after V lost 3 bases and J lost 5 bases. DNA for the CDR3: TGTGCCAGCAGTTTGTTCGGGGGGGAGACCCAGTACTTC. Translating it yields CASSLFGGETQYF.

The chain joins TRBV7-9 to TRBJ1-2, with TRBD1 as a possible D gene (5 bases). The CDR3 loop spans 19 amino acids. V lost 5 bases, J lost 1 base, and 26 bases lay in between. Germline V gene data show CDR1 as SEHNR and CDR2 as FQNEAQ (reference sequence). This CDR3 reads CASSTQHGTAGSFNYGYTF. The CDR3 nucleotides read TGTGCCAGCAGCACTCAGCACGGGACGGCAGGCTCATTTAACTATGGCTACACCTTC.

V is TRBV10-3 and J is TRBJ2-7, with 9 positions matching TRBD2. V shed 0 bases, J shed 4 bases, and the junction held 10 bases outside the gene matches. Per germline, CDR1 ENHRY and CDR2 SYGVKD. The CDR3 totals 17 residues. CDR3 residues: CAISESVRREGRYEQYF. The CDR3 nucleotides are TGTGCCATCAGTGAGTCGGTGAGGCGGGAGGGCCGGTACGAGCAGTACTTC.

The chain has TRBV5-1 and TRBJ2-1; a weak D match, TRBD1 (5 bases). With 2 bases removed from V and 2 bases from J, the gap between germline ends came to 11 bases. The CDR3 length is 15 residues. Germline V gene sequence: CDR1 SGHRS, CDR2 YFSETQ. CDR3 in amino acids: CASSFQGTTYNEQFF. The CDR3 coding sequence is TGCGCCAGCAGCTTTCAGGGAACAACCTACAATGAGCAGTTCTTC.

Comment on this clonotype: At one end, the junction sequence differs from germline, possibly due to a read error. The chain has TRBV14 and TRBJ1-1; TRBD1 aligns across 7 bases. Germline CDR1 and CDR2: SGHDN and FVKESK. This CDR3 comprises 15 residues. Here the CDR3 DNA reads TGTGCCAGCAGCCAAGCAACAGGGGCGAACGCTGAAGCTTTCTTT. Residues: CASSQATGANAEAFF.

The chain recombines TRBV7-3 with TRBJ2-3; D is possibly TRBD1 or TRBD2 (6 bases each). In germline, CDR1 is SGHTA, CDR2 FQGTGA. The CDR3 spans 15 residues. V was pared by 4 bases and J by 2 bases, with 13 bases between. The CDR3 nucleotides are TGTGCCAGCAGCTCCAGGGGAGGACACACAGATACGCAGTATTTT. Its protein product is CASSSRGGHTDTQYF.